A selection of T cell receptor beta chains follows, all from one sample in a study of beta chain features in type 1 diabetes. Assay: immunoSEQ multiplex PCR; the TCRdb copy retains only in-frame clones and omits some. This table holds about 180,000 clones, around an eighth found once. The sample consisted of central memory CD4+ T cells from blood. Every receptor here comes from a woman under 30 in good health. CDR3s include the opening cysteine and the closing phenylalanine or tryptophan. The order of the fields is V gene, clone size, J gene, CDR3 protein. Clone size appears in some rows only: once, few, many, or a class for an expanded clone.

v_call: TRBV7-3
clone_size: few
j_call: TRBJ2-7
cdr3_aa: CASSRKTGLSSYEQYF

v_call: TRBV7-9
clone_size: few
j_call: TRBJ2-3
cdr3_aa: CASSGKAGQGATDTQYF

v_call: TRBV10-3
clone_size: NA
j_call: TRBJ2-7
cdr3_aa: CAISESTTVTYEQYF

v_call: TRBV28
clone_size: many
j_call: TRBJ2-1
cdr3_aa: CASRRGGRVYEQFF

v_call: TRBV6-6
clone_size: few
j_call: TRBJ1-1
cdr3_aa: CAISTGRVAFF

v_call: TRBV11-2
clone_size: NA
j_call: TRBJ1-1
cdr3_aa: CASSIGRGTEAFF

v_call: TRBV28
clone_size: NA
j_call: TRBJ2-1
cdr3_aa: CASSSLGGAYNEQFF

v_call: TRBV19
clone_size: NA
j_call: TRBJ2-5
cdr3_aa: CASRDRARETQYF

v_call: TRBV28
clone_size: few
j_call: TRBJ1-3
cdr3_aa: CASSTGYGNTIYF

v_call: TRBV9
clone_size: few
j_call: TRBJ2-7
cdr3_aa: CASSVLDGAGSYEQYF

v_call: TRBV28
clone_size: NA
j_call: TRBJ2-5
cdr3_aa: CASSGAGQGAKTQYF

v_call: TRBV29-1
clone_size: once
j_call: TRBJ1-2
cdr3_aa: CSVGGDGTYGYTF

v_call: TRBV13
clone_size: NA
j_call: TRBJ2-5
cdr3_aa: CASSPRTGGETQYF

v_call: TRBV5-1
clone_size: NA
j_call: TRBJ1-2
cdr3_aa: CASSLQTGPTYGYTF

v_call: TRBV5-4
clone_size: few
j_call: TRBJ2-5
cdr3_aa: CASSWGLQETQYF

v_call: TRBV7-9
clone_size: few
j_call: TRBJ1-5
cdr3_aa: CASSEQTGFDQPQHF

v_call: TRBV2
clone_size: few
j_call: TRBJ2-2
cdr3_aa: CASHPRDTGELFF

v_call: TRBV7-3
clone_size: NA
j_call: TRBJ2-1
cdr3_aa: CASSHPEGQQFF

v_call: TRBV15
clone_size: NA
j_call: TRBJ2-3
cdr3_aa: CATSGGGVGTDTQYF

v_call: TRBV7-2
clone_size: few
j_call: TRBJ2-7
cdr3_aa: CASRPGTSGSILEQYF

v_call: TRBV6-1
clone_size: NA
j_call: TRBJ2-5
cdr3_aa: CASRHGGETQYF

v_call: TRBV30
clone_size: NA
j_call: TRBJ1-2
cdr3_aa: CAWKRQVNYGYTF

v_call: TRBV7-6
clone_size: NA
j_call: TRBJ2-3
cdr3_aa: CASSMTSVKDTQYF

v_call: TRBV5-1
clone_size: few
j_call: TRBJ1-2
cdr3_aa: CASSSGQGYGYTF

v_call: TRBV4-1
clone_size: NA
j_call: TRBJ2-6
cdr3_aa: CASSHPSGRESGANVLTF

v_call: TRBV9
clone_size: NA
j_call: TRBJ1-1
cdr3_aa: CASSFGQNTEAFF

v_call: TRBV30
clone_size: NA
j_call: TRBJ1-1
cdr3_aa: CAWSGLGQGIRNTEAFF

v_call: TRBV14
clone_size: NA
j_call: TRBJ2-7
cdr3_aa: CASSRDRAYEQYF

v_call: TRBV21-1
clone_size: NA
j_call: TRBJ2-5
cdr3_aa: CASNKGFLETQYF

v_call: TRBV18
clone_size: NA
j_call: TRBJ2-7
cdr3_aa: CASSPQGIHEQYF

v_call: TRBV5-1
clone_size: NA
j_call: TRBJ2-1
cdr3_aa: CASSLGQVYNEQFF

v_call: TRBV4-3
clone_size: NA
j_call: TRBJ2-3
cdr3_aa: CASSQVAGGLTDTQYF

v_call: TRBV11-2
clone_size: NA
j_call: TRBJ2-7
cdr3_aa: CASSRGQVEQYF

v_call: TRBV28
clone_size: NA
j_call: TRBJ1-4
cdr3_aa: CASSLAPGQGIGKLFF

v_call: TRBV19
clone_size: NA
j_call: TRBJ2-3
cdr3_aa: CASMGYGRAGSTDTQYF

v_call: TRBV21-1
clone_size: NA
j_call: TRBJ2-7
cdr3_aa: CAEDVGRGEQYF

v_call: TRBV10-2
clone_size: few
j_call: TRBJ2-7
cdr3_aa: CASSRRDSYEQYF

v_call: TRBV5-6
clone_size: few
j_call: TRBJ2-1
cdr3_aa: CASSFRLGHEQFF

v_call: TRBV2
clone_size: NA
j_call: TRBJ1-2
cdr3_aa: CASSEALNRGIGYTF

v_call: TRBV27
clone_size: few
j_call: TRBJ1-1
cdr3_aa: CASSRQGEAFF

v_call: TRBV5-1
clone_size: NA
j_call: TRBJ2-7
cdr3_aa: CASSLASGGSSYEQYF

v_call: TRBV29-1
clone_size: NA
j_call: TRBJ2-1
cdr3_aa: CSVDRDRGYEQFF

v_call: TRBV28
clone_size: few
j_call: TRBJ1-5
cdr3_aa: CASRPQGFGNQPQHF

v_call: TRBV21-1
clone_size: NA
j_call: TRBJ2-7
cdr3_aa: CASSKNGGLSVYEQYF

v_call: TRBV28
clone_size: few
j_call: TRBJ1-1
cdr3_aa: CASKGSGILPEAFF

v_call: TRBV7-2
clone_size: NA
j_call: TRBJ2-1
cdr3_aa: CASRSGLAGGNEQFF

v_call: TRBV11-3
clone_size: few
j_call: TRBJ2-3
cdr3_aa: CASSSNGQMPSTDTQYF

v_call: TRBV6-6
clone_size: NA
j_call: TRBJ2-7
cdr3_aa: CASSYSSVEQYF

v_call: TRBV7-2
clone_size: few
j_call: TRBJ1-1
cdr3_aa: CASSLAPGHFTEAFF

v_call: TRBV18
clone_size: NA
j_call: TRBJ2-7
cdr3_aa: CASSPQGQTYEQYF

v_call: TRBV7-8
clone_size: few
j_call: TRBJ1-2
cdr3_aa: CASSPGTGRANYGYTF